This is a list of T cell receptor beta chains from one sample in a study of cytomegalovirus exposure and HLA in healthy donors. The method was immunoSEQ multiplex PCR; TCRdb's version includes in-frame clones alone and lacks a portion of them. Of some 100,000 clones in the sample, 84% were seen once. Sequenced sample: PBMCs. Receptors originate from a man aged 18 to 30 in good health and CMV-seronegative. Both conserved end residues are part of each CDR3. A D gene is named only where the DNA matches it firmly. The size of a clone is reported for some rows only, either as once, few or many, or as a class for expanded clones.

clone_size j_call v_call d_call cdr3_aa cdr3_nt
NA TRBJ1-2 TRBV4-2 NA CASRLLGDTDYTF TGTGCCAGCAGACTACTCGGGGACACCGACTACACCTTC
NA TRBJ1-4 TRBV28 TRBD1 CASSHPYRGINEKLFF TGTGCCAGCAGTCACCCATACAGGGGCATTAATGAAAAACTGTTTTTT
once TRBJ2-3 TRBV7-9 NA CASSLRAGSTDTQYF TGTGCCAGCAGCTTAAGGGCGGGAAGCACAGATACGCAGTATTTT
once TRBJ2-4 TRBV6-1 NA CASSPGTKNIQYF TGTGCCAGCAGCCCCGGGACCAAAAACATTCAGTACTTC
NA TRBJ1-2 TRBV5-4 TRBD1 CASSSGLDRDAGYTF TGTGCCAGCAGCTCGGGGCTAGACAGGGACGCTGGCTACACCTTC
NA TRBJ2-7 TRBV23-1 NA CASSMCGYSYEQYF TGCGCCAGCAGTATGTGCGGCTACTCCTACGAGCAGTACTTC
NA TRBJ2-1 TRBV27 NA CASSLSPQPNEQFF TGTGCCAGCAGTTTATCCCCACAGCCCAATGAGCAGTTCTTC
NA TRBJ1-5 TRBV27 NA CASSLMRNQPQHF TGTGCCAGCAGTTTGATGAGGAATCAGCCCCAGCATTTT
NA TRBJ2-5 TRBV20-1 TRBD2 CSASSGTSGYF TGCAGTGCTAGTTCCGGGACTAGCGGATACTTC
NA TRBJ1-6 TRBV27 NA CASSPRVAGLNSPLHF TGTGCCAGCAGTCCGCGGGTTGCCGGATTGAATTCACCCCTCCACTTT
once TRBJ2-1 TRBV7-2 NA CASSLAASGTGEQFF TGTGCCAGCAGCTTAGCGGCTAGCGGGACAGGAGAGCAGTTCTTC
NA TRBJ2-7 TRBV6-5 NA CASSYSNRFSYEQYF TGTGCCAGCAGTTACTCGAACAGGTTCTCCTACGAGCAGTACTTC
NA TRBJ1-5 TRBV7-9 NA CSSSSLNQPQHF TGTTCCAGCAGCTCTCTAAATCAGCCCCAGCATTTT
NA TRBJ2-1 TRBV6-5 NA CASRQRSHNEQFF TGTGCCAGCAGGCAGCGATCTCACAATGAGCAGTTCTTC
NA TRBJ2-7 TRBV7-9 TRBD2 CASIRVVAGREYEQYF TGTGCCAGCATCCGGGTAGTAGCGGGGAGGGAGTACGAGCAGTACTTC
NA TRBJ2-7 TRBV7-7 TRBD2 CASSMGLGDEQYF TGTGCTAGCAGCATGGGACTAGGCGACGAGCAGTACTTC
NA TRBJ2-1 TRBV27 NA CASSRGGLAYNEQFF TGTGCCAGCAGTCGGGGTGGGCTAGCTTACAATGAGCAGTTCTTC
NA TRBJ2-1 TRBV30 TRBD1 CAWSYSLIDRGLNNEQFF TGTGCCTGGAGTTACTCCCTTATCGACAGGGGACTTAACAATGAGCAGTTCTTC
NA TRBJ2-7 TRBV7-2 TRBD2 CASSLTSGRAQEEQYF TGTGCCAGCAGCTTAACTAGCGGGAGGGCCCAGGAAGAGCAGTACTTC
NA TRBJ1-1 TRBV5-4 NA CASSLAQMNTEAFF TGTGCCAGCAGCTTGGCCCAGATGAACACTGAAGCTTTCTTT
NA TRBJ2-7 TRBV18 TRBD2 CASSPSGGSYYEQYF TGTGCCAGCTCACCGAGCGGCGGGAGTTACTACGAGCAGTACTTC
few TRBJ1-4 TRBV4-3 TRBD1 CASSQDGSAGQGGEKLFF TGCGCCAGCAGCCAAGATGGATCTGCGGGACAGGGTGGTGAAAAACTGTTTTTT
few TRBJ2-3 TRBV25-1 NA CASSENLARSTDTQYF TGTGCCAGCAGTGAAAATCTAGCAAGGTCCACAGATACGCAGTATTTT
NA TRBJ1-1 TRBV25-1 NA CASSGYRVPEAFF TGTGCCAGCAGTGGATACAGGGTCCCTGAAGCTTTCTTT
NA TRBJ2-5 TRBV7-7 NA CASSHGQRIKETQYF TGTGCTAGCAGTCATGGCCAGCGGATTAAAGAGACCCAGTACTTC
NA TRBJ1-1 TRBV27 TRBD1 CASSSTGFGEAFF TGTGCCAGCAGTTCGACAGGGTTCGGTGAAGCTTTCTTT
NA TRBJ2-3 TRBV19 TRBD2 CASSVAGGDTQYF TGTGCCAGTAGTGTTGCGGGAGGAGATACGCAGTATTTT
NA TRBJ2-5 TRBV9 TRBD1 CASSPGQGIWTQYF TGTGCCAGCAGCCCGGGACAGGGGATTTGGACCCAGTACTTC
once TRBJ2-7 TRBV21-1 NA CASSKRQVLVGQYF TGTGCCAGCAGCAAAAGGCAGGTCCTGGTTGGGCAGTACTTC
once TRBJ2-3 TRBV6-4 NA CASAAGPSTDTQYF TGTGCCAGCGCCGCGGGGCCTAGCACAGATACGCAGTATTTT
NA TRBJ2-1 TRBV5-1 TRBD2 CASSPASGISYNEQFF TGCGCCAGCAGCCCCGCTAGCGGCATATCCTACAATGAGCAGTTCTTC
NA TRBJ1-5 TRBV9 TRBD1 CASSDRTGPQHF TGTGCCAGCAGTGACCGGACAGGGCCCCAGCATTTT
NA TRBJ1-2 TRBV7-6 TRBD1 CASSLLPSTGGIGYTF TGTGCCAGCAGCTTATTGCCTTCGACAGGGGGAATCGGCTACACCTTC
NA TRBJ2-1 TRBV30 NA CAWSTTPRGPLKFF TGTGCCTGGAGCACTACCCCAAGAGGGCCTCTAAAGTTCTTC
NA TRBJ2-1 TRBV9 NA CASSVVGGSSYNEQFF TGTGCCAGCAGCGTAGTCGGCGGCAGCTCCTACAATGAGCAGTTCTTC